A single sample is the source of the 28 T cell receptor beta chains below, sequenced in a study of blood T cell repertoires in COVID-19. Using immunoSEQ multiplex PCR, the repertoire was profiled, and TCRdb retains in-frame clones only, with some absent. The table includes approximately 200,000 clones, roughly 77% detected once. Sequencing input: peripheral blood. These TCRs come from a woman aged 80 or over with COVID-19, enrolled during active disease.

This clone was seen more than once but under ten times. The rearrangement uses TRBV11-2 and TRBJ1-4, with D possibly being TRBD1 (6 bases). Trimming cost V 4 bases and J 4 bases, with 13 bases left between them. The CDR3 is made up of 15 amino acids. CDR1 is SGHAT and CDR2 is FQNNGV in the germline V gene. CDR3 sequence: CASSWTQGINEKLFF. In DNA, the CDR3 is TGTGCCAGCAGCTGGACCCAGGGGATTAATGAAAAACTGTTTTTT.

The chain links TRBV5-6 to TRBJ2-3, with 7 bases lining up with TRBD2. The CDR3 is 14 residues long. Germline V CDR1 and CDR2: SGHDT, YYEEEE. Losses at the gene ends were 7 bases for V and 8 bases for J; bases not matched to a gene: 13. The CDR3 sequence: CASEGLGPLGTQYF. CDR3 bases: TGTGCCAGCGAAGGACTAGGTCCCCTGGGTACGCAGTATTTT.

The DNA of the CDR3 is TGTGCCACTGCCCGGACAGGGGACCTCCACTATGGCTACACCTTC. Encoded protein: CATARTGDLHYGYTF. The rearrangement links TRBV15 to TRBJ1-2; TRBD1 matches 9 bases. The CDR3 loop spans 15 amino acids. Germline V lookup: CDR1 LNHNV, CDR2 YYDKDF (reference sequence). With 9 bases clipped from V and 3 bases from J, the junction kept 11 bases outside the gene matches.

The chain joins TRBV7-6 to TRBJ2-7, with 7 bases aligning to TRBD1. The V gene end was trimmed by 3 bases and the J gene end by 2 bases; junction bases not matched to a gene: 1. Germline assignment: CDR1 SGHVS and CDR2 FNYEAQ. CDR3 size: 13 residues. The CDR3 here is CASSLGQPYEQYF. CDR3 DNA: TGTGCCAGCAGCTTGGGACAGCCCTACGAGCAGTACTTC.

J is TRBJ2-3 and V is TRBV7-2, with 11 bases lining up with TRBD2. CDR1 and CDR2 from the germline V gene are SGHTA and FQGNSA. J was trimmed by 6 bases and V by 4 bases; bases with no gene match: 6. This CDR3 is built from 15 residues. This CDR3 reads CASSWRTSGSDTQYF. The CDR3 bases are TGTGCCAGCAGCTGGAGGACTAGCGGGTCGGATACGCAGTATTTT. The variable domain in full, with the rest retrieved from reference TRBV7-2 and TRBJ2-3, is GAGVSQSPSNKVTEKGKDVELRCDPISGHTALYWYRQSLGQGLEFLIYFQGNSAPDKSGLPSDRFSAERTGGSVSTLTIQRTQQEDSAVYLCASSWRTSGSDTQYFGPGTRLTVL.

The chain joins TRBV6-5 to TRBJ2-7; 8 bases are shared with TRBD1. CDR3 length equals 14 residues. V dropped 5 bases and J dropped 3; count of bases not matched to a gene: 6. CDR1 and CDR2 from the germline V gene are MNHEY and SVGAGI. This chain's CDR3 is CASSPGTGFYEQYF. CDR3 DNA: TGTGCCAGCAGTCCTGGGACAGGCTTCTACGAGCAGTACTTC.

The chain links TRBV4-2 to TRBJ2-5; TRBD2 matches 12 bases. V gave up 1 base and J gave up 1 base; unmatched junction bases: 4. Germline V gene sequence: CDR1 LGHNA, CDR2 YNFKEQ. This CDR3 has 17 amino acids. CDR3 sequence: CASSQGLAGGSQETQYF. CDR3 in DNA: TGTGCCAGCAGCCAAGGTCTAGCGGGGGGGTCCCAAGAGACCCAGTACTTC.

The CDR3 sequence is CSASQLAQEQFF. The CDR3 bases are TGCAGTGCTAGTCAACTAGCCCAGGAGCAGTTCTTC. J is TRBJ2-1 and V is TRBV20-1, with D tentatively TRBD2 (6 bases). This CDR3 contains 12 residues. Germline values: CDR1 DFQATT, CDR2 SNEGSKA (reference sequence). Trimming took 3 bases from V and 10 from J, leaving 13 bases between them.

The V gene is TRBV5-8, the J gene TRBJ2-1, with TRBD2 matching over 11 bases. The CDR3 covers 15 residues. Trimming cost V 3 bases and J 5 bases; bases outside gene matches: 4. The germline V gene has CDR1 SGHTS and CDR2 YDEGEE. The DNA of the CDR3 is TGTGCCAGCAGCTCCGGGACTAGCGGTCACAATGAGCAGTTCTTC. Its protein is CASSSGTSGHNEQFF.

The chain recombines TRBV7-8 with TRBJ1-1; no firm D call. CDR3 size: 14 residues. CDR1 is SGHVS, CDR2 FQNEAQ, per germline. V was trimmed by 5 bases and J by 1 base, leaving 11 bases between them. CDR3 region: CASSQVAGNTEAFF. CDR3 sequence (DNA): TGTGCCAGCAGCCAAGTCGCGGGGAACACTGAAGCTTTCTTT.

The rearrangement joins TRBV28 to TRBJ2-4; possible D gene TRBD1, 6 bases. The CDR3 has 13 amino acids. The V end was cut by 6 bases, the J end by 10 bases, with 16 bases between. Germline CDR1 MDHEN, CDR2 SYDVKM. CDR3 region: CASRLTGMGIQYF. The DNA of the CDR3 is TGTGCCAGCAGACTAACAGGGATGGGGATTCAGTACTTC.

The genes are TRBV5-6 and TRBJ2-1; TRBD2 aligns across 11 bases. V lost 2 bases, J lost 8 bases, and 15 bases stayed unmatched. Germline assignment: CDR1 SGHDT and CDR2 YYEEEE. The CDR3 contains 18 residues. The DNA of the CDR3 is TGTGCCAGCAGCTTAAGCCCCGGGGTGACTAGCGGGAACGATGAGCAGTTCTTC. The encoded protein is CASSLSPGVTSGNDEQFF.

The chain couples TRBV27 to TRBJ2-1, with TRBD2 identical over 12 bases. J lost 12 bases, V lost 2 bases, and 5 bases had no gene match. The CDR3 spans 14 residues. Germline CDR1 and CDR2: MNHEY and SMNVEV (reference sequence). The DNA for the CDR3 is TGTGCCAGCAGTTTACGTCTAGCGGGAGGGGGGCAGTTCTTC. Its translation: CASSLRLAGGGQFF.

This clone was observed once. V is TRBV5-6 and J is TRBJ2-7; D unclear. Germline CDR1 SGHDT, CDR2 YYEEEE. Trimming left V 0 bases short and J 8 bases short, with 12 bases between. The CDR3 consists of 13 residues. The DNA of the CDR3 is TGTGCCAGCAGCTTGGAGGCAGGTTGGCAGCAGTACTTC. Translation gives CASSLEAGWQQYF.

This chain links TRBV5-4 with TRBJ2-1; TRBD2 matches 16 bases. There are 15 residues in the CDR3. J was trimmed by 9 bases and V by 3 bases; bases with no gene match: 3. Germline CDR1 is SGHNT and CDR2 is YYREEE (reference sequence). The CDR3 sequence: CASSSGLAGGFEQFF. DNA for the CDR3: TGTGCCAGCAGCTCGGGACTAGCGGGAGGGTTTGAGCAGTTCTTC.

The chain uses TRBV27 and TRBJ2-7; tentatively, D is TRBD1 (6 bases). Per the germline V gene, CDR1 is MNHEY and CDR2 is SMNVEV (reference sequence). Trimming removed 8 bases from V and 5 bases from J, with 22 bases in between. The CDR3 is made up of 15 amino acids. The chain's CDR3 is CASGPWDTEVHEQYF. DNA for the CDR3: TGTGCCAGCGGACCCTGGGACACGGAGGTCCACGAGCAGTACTTC.

This clone was counted between two and nine times. CDR3: CASRAGGPRSGNTIYF. For the CDR3, the DNA is TGTGCCAGCAGGGCAGGAGGCCCCCGCTCTGGAAACACCATATATTTT. This chain links TRBV27 with TRBJ1-3, with D uncertain. Per germline, CDR1 MNHEY and CDR2 SMNVEV (reference sequence). The V end was cut by 6 bases, the J end by 0 bases, with 15 bases between. The CDR3 is 16 amino acids.

J is TRBJ2-1 and V is TRBV29-1; 8 bases align to TRBD1. This CDR3 is 15 amino acids long. V dropped 5 bases and J dropped 9; count of bases not matched to a gene: 15. The germline V gene encodes CDR1 SQVTM and CDR2 ANQGSEA. As DNA, the CDR3 is TGCAGCGTTAGCCCGACGGGACAGGCTCACGGTGAGCAGTTCTTC. Translating it yields CSVSPTGQAHGEQFF.

This chain links TRBV11-3 with TRBJ2-7; D possibly corresponds to TRBD1 (6 bases). This CDR3 is built from 12 residues. V gave up 5 bases and J gave up 4 bases, with 9 bases separating them. Germline V lookup: CDR1 SGHNT, CDR2 YENEEA. CDR3 loop: CASSLRGYEQYF. Written as DNA, the CDR3 is TGTGCCAGCAGCCTCAGGGGATACGAGCAGTACTTC.

The table lists this clone with a count of one. The V call is TRBV30, the J call TRBJ1-2, with 7 bases fitting TRBD1. Germline CDR1 and CDR2: GTSNPN and SVGIG (reference sequence). There are 13 residues in the CDR3. V was clipped by 2 bases and J by 8 bases; unmatched bases: 8. The CDR3 DNA reads TGTGCCTGGAGTACCTCAGGGGACAGCGGCTACACCTTC. Protein: CAWSTSGDSGYTF. Together with reference TRBV30 and TRBJ1-2, the CDR3 gives the full variable domain: SQTIHQWPATLVQPVGSPLSLECTVEGTSNPNLYWYRQAAGRGLQLLFYSVGIGQISSEVPQNLSASRPQDRQFILSSKKLLLSDSGFYLCAWSTSGDSGYTFGSGTRLTVV.

This chain connects TRBV10-3 to TRBJ2-1; 15 positions match TRBD2. This CDR3 is 19 amino acids long. The germline V gene has CDR1 ENHRY and CDR2 SYGVKD. V lost 4 bases and J lost 4; bases outside the gene matches: 11. The DNA of the CDR3 is TGTGCCATCAGTGGGACTAGCGGGGGGGCCGGGTCCCTTTACAATGAGCAGTTCTTC. Translation gives CAISGTSGGAGSLYNEQFF.

The rearrangement uses TRBV24-1 and TRBJ2-3; TRBD2 matches 8 bases. The V gene's germline CDR1 is KGHDR and CDR2 SFDVKD. This CDR3 spans 15 amino acids. Germline trimming cut 3 bases from V and 1 base from J; bases unmatched to any gene: 2. CDR3 nucleotide sequence: TGTGCCACCAGTGATGCAGCGGGGGGCACAGATACGCAGTATTTT. Protein sequence: CATSDAAGGTDTQYF.

The chain joins TRBV6-1 to TRBJ1-6; 8 bases line up with TRBD1. In germline, CDR1 is MNHNS, CDR2 SASEGT. V was clipped by 2 bases and J by 7 bases; unmatched bases: 10. The CDR3 extends over 17 amino acids. The CDR3 DNA sequence: TGTGCCAGCAGTGAAAGGACAGGGAGTTTATTGAATTCACCCCTCCACTTT. Translation gives CASSERTGSLLNSPLHF.

The rearrangement links TRBV27 to TRBJ2-7, with 9 bases matching TRBD1. V was clipped by 0 bases and J by 10 bases; unmatched bases: 7. This CDR3 has 14 amino acids. The V gene's germline CDR1 is MNHEY and CDR2 SMNVEV (reference sequence). Written as DNA, the CDR3 is TGTGCCAGCAGTTTATCGGGGACAGGGTATGGACAGTACTTC. Protein product: CASSLSGTGYGQYF.

This chain joins TRBV5-1 and TRBJ1-6; TRBD1 aligns across 7 bases. This CDR3 is 15 amino acids long. Germline CDR1 and CDR2: SGHRS and YFSETQ. V was pared by 4 bases and J by 3 bases, with 4 bases of the junction left unmatched. This CDR3 is CASSRDSRYNSPLHF. Written as DNA, the CDR3 is TGCGCCAGCAGCCGGGACAGCCGCTATAATTCACCCCTCCACTTT.

The chain uses TRBV5-4 and TRBJ2-7; a weak D match, TRBD1 (6 bases). CDR3 length: 12 residues. Germline V gene lookup returns CDR1 SGHNT and CDR2 YYREEE (reference sequence). Trimming pared 4 bases from V and 7 bases from J, leaving 12 bases between. The CDR3 here is CASSPDSREQYF. The CDR3 DNA reads as TGTGCCAGCAGCCCGGACAGTAGGGAGCAGTACTTC.

The chain couples TRBV19 to TRBJ2-3; TRBD2 aligns across 10 bases. Germline CDR1 LNHDA, CDR2 SQIVND (reference sequence). The CDR3 spans 16 residues. V dropped 3 bases and J dropped 4; count of bases not matched to a gene: 7. CDR3 sequence: CASSIHSGGASDTQYF. The CDR3 bases are TGTGCCAGTAGTATTCACAGCGGGGGGGCATCAGATACGCAGTATTTT.

CDR3 residues: CASSREHTDTQYF. CDR3 DNA: TGTGCCAGCAGCCGGGAACACACAGATACGCAGTATTTT. V and J are TRBV7-2 and TRBJ2-3, with D possibly matching TRBD2 (5 bases). The ends were cut back, 5 bases at V and 2 bases at J, with 8 bases in the middle. In germline, CDR1 is SGHTA, CDR2 FQGNSA. CDR3 length: 13 residues. The complete variable domain, with remaining parts taken from reference TRBV7-2 and TRBJ2-3, reads GAGVSQSPSNKVTEKGKDVELRCDPISGHTALYWYRQSLGQGLEFLIYFQGNSAPDKSGLPSDRFSAERTGGSVSTLTIQRTQQEDSAVYLCASSREHTDTQYFGPGTRLTVL.